This T cell receptor (beta chain) appears in the sequencing data of a study of beta chain features in type 1 diabetes. Broader study findings: Relative to healthy donors, patients appeared to have naive, central memory and Treg TCRB repertoires that were more similar.

This clone was observed a few times. Its cognate antigen is unknown. TCRB transcripts that were expressed got sequenced, as all of the isolated RNA had been reverse transcribed. Assay: immunoSEQ multiplex PCR; the TCRdb copy retains only in-frame clones and omits some. The data show 300,000 to 350,000 clones, about 14% seen once. The sequenced sample consisted of central memory CD4+ T cells from blood. The sequence derives from a man aged 30 to 39 in good health.

CDR3 coding DNA: TGTGCCAGTAAACCAGGGGCGGATTATGAAAAACTGTTTTTT. It codes for CASKPGADYEKLFF. The V and J genes are TRBV19 and TRBJ1-4; D might be TRBD1 (6 bases). Germline V gene data show CDR1 as LNHDA and CDR2 as SQIVND (reference sequence). V shed 7 bases and J shed 6 bases, with 15 bases lying between them. The CDR3 spans 14 residues.